This T cell receptor beta chain was recorded in a study of blood T cell repertoires in COVID-19. This CDR3 contains 20 residues. With 0 bases clipped from V and 4 bases from J, the junction kept 17 bases outside the gene matches. In germline, CDR1 is MRHNA, CDR2 SNTAGT. Clones were read by immunoSEQ multiplex PCR, and TCRdb kept only the in-frame ones, dropping some. The sample has approximately 290,000 clones; roughly 89% are singletons. The clonotype comes from a man aged 25 to 40 with acute or convalescent COVID-19. The material sequenced was peripheral blood. The chain has TRBV6-4 and TRBJ2-5, with TRBD1 matching over 10 bases. CDR3 residues: CASSDSRKDETGGAGETQYF. As DNA, the CDR3 is TGTGCCAGCAGTGACTCTCGAAAGGATGAGACAGGGGGCGCTGGAGAGACCCAGTACTTC.